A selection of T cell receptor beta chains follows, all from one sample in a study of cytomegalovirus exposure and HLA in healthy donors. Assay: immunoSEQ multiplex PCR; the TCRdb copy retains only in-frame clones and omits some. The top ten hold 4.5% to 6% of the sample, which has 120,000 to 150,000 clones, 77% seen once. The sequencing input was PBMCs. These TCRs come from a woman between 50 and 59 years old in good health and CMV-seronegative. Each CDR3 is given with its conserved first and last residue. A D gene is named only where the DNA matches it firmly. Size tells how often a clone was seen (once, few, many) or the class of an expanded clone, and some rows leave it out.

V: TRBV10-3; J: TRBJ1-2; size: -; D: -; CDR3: CAINDDGPYYGYTF; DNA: TGTGCCATCAACGACGATGGGCCATACTATGGCTACACCTTC
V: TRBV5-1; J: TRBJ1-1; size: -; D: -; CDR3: CASSLEGSNTEAFF; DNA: TGCGCCAGCAGCTTGGAGGGGTCGAACACTGAAGCTTTCTTT
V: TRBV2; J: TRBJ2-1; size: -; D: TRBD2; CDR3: CASSAQRGVREQFF; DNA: TGTGCCAGCAGTGCCCAGCGGGGGGTTCGTGAGCAGTTCTTC
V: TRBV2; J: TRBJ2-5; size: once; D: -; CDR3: CASRGGLKGTQYF; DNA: TGTGCCAGCAGGGGGGGTTTGAAGGGGACCCAGTACTTC
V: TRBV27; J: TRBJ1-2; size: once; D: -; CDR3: CASSWSGRSGYTF; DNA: TGTGCCAGCAGTTGGTCAGGGAGGTCTGGCTACACCTTC
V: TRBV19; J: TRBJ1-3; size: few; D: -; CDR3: CASSTPGLLSGNTIYF; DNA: TGTGCCAGTAGTACGCCGGGACTCCTCTCTGGAAACACCATATATTTT
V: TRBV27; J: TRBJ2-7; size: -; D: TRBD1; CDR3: CASRFTRGLGSEQYF; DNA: TGTGCCAGCAGGTTTACCAGGGGGTTGGGTTCCGAGCAGTACTTC
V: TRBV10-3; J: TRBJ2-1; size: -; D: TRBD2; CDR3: CAISESLAGGQYNEQFF; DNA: TGTGCCATCAGTGAGTCCCTAGCGGGGGGCCAATACAATGAGCAGTTCTTC
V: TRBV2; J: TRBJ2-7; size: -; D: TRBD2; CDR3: CASSGTSGLSSYEQYF; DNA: TGTGCCAGCAGCGGGACTAGCGGGCTAAGCTCCTACGAGCAGTACTTC
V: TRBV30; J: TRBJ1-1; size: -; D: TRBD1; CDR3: CAWSTTGATEAFF; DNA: TGTGCCTGGAGTACAACAGGGGCCACTGAAGCTTTCTTT
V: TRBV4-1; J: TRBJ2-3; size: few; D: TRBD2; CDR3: CASSQRLAGTDTQYF; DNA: TGCGCCAGCAGCCAACGACTAGCGGGCACAGATACGCAGTATTTT
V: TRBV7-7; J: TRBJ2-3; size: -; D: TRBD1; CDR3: CASSSGTGRTDTQYF; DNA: TGTGCTAGCAGCTCCGGGACAGGGAGAACAGATACGCAGTATTTT
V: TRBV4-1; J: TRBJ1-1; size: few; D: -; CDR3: CASSQQGWDTEAFF; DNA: TGCGCCAGCAGCCAACAGGGTTGGGACACTGAAGCTTTCTTT
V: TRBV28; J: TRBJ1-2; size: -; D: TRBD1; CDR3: CASMGPGGFYGYTF; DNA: TGTGCCAGTATGGGACCAGGGGGCTTCTATGGCTACACCTTC
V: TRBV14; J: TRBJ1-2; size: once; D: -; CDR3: CASSQDPYGFGGYTF; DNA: TGTGCCAGCAGCCAAGATCCCTACGGGTTCGGGGGCTACACCTTC
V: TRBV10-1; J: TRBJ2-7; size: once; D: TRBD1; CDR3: CASGTGGEQYF; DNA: TGCGCCAGCGGGACAGGGGGTGAGCAGTACTTC
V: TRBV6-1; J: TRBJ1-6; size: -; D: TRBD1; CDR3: CASSETGTGRSPLHF; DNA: TGTGCCAGCAGTGAAACCGGGACAGGGAGATCACCCCTCCACTTT
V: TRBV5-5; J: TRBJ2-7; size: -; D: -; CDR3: CASSFSAASGSTYEQYF; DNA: TGTGCCAGCAGCTTCTCAGCGGCGTCCGGATCTACCTACGAGCAGTACTTC
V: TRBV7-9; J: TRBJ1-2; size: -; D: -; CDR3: CASGGRTEGWPYGYTF; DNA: TGTGCCAGCGGCGGCCGGACAGAAGGCTGGCCCTATGGCTACACCTTC
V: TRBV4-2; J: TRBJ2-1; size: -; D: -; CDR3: CASSQDDGTKYNEQFF; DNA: TGTGCCAGCAGCCAAGACGATGGCACAAAGTACAATGAGCAGTTCTTC
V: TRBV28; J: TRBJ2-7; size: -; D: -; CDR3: CASSTAEGEQYF; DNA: TGTGCCAGCAGCACCGCGGAGGGCGAGCAGTACTTC
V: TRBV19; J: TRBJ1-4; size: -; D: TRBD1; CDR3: CASSRYPTGAKLFF; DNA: TGTGCCAGTAGTCGCTACCCGACAGGGGCCAAACTGTTTTTT
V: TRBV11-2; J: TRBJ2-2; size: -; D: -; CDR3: CASSQAGGELFF; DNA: TGTGCCAGCAGCCAAGCTGGCGGGGAGCTGTTTTTT
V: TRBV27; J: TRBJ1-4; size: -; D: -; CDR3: CASSLGLNEKLFF; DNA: TGTGCCAGCAGCTTAGGACTAAATGAAAAACTGTTTTTT
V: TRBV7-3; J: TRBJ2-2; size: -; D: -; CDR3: CASSAGSTGELFF; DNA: TGTGCCAGCAGCGCGGGCAGTACCGGGGAGCTGTTTTTT
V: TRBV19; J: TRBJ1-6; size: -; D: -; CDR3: CASEHGTGYSSYNSPLHF; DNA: TGTGCCAGCGAACATGGCACAGGCTATAGCTCCTATAATTCACCCCTCCACTTT
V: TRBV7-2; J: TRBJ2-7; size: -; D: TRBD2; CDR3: CASSPRLAGDYEQYF; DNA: TGTGCCAGCAGCCCCAGACTAGCGGGGGATTACGAGCAGTACTTC
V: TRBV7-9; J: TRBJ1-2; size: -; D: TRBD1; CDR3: CASSSQGVGGSGGYTF; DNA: TGTGCCAGCAGCTCCCAGGGGGTCGGGGGTTCCGGTGGCTACACCTTC
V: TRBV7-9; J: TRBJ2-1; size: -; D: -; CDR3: CASSSNPGYNEQFF; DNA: TGTGCCAGCAGTTCAAATCCAGGGTACAATGAGCAGTTCTTC
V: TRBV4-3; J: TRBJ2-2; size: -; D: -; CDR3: CASSQEAGPNTGELFF; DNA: TGCGCCAGCAGCCAAGAAGCGGGCCCGAACACCGGGGAGCTGTTTTTT
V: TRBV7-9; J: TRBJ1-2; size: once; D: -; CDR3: CASSSRLAGVKGYTF; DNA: TGTGCCAGCAGCTCCCGACTGGCGGGGGTTAAGGGCTACACCTTC
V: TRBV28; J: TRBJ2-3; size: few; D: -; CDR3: CASSFLSGTDTQYF; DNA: TGTGCCAGCAGTTTTCTGAGCGGCACAGATACGCAGTATTTT
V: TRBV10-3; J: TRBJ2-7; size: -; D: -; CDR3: CAISGRAYEQYF; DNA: TGTGCCATCAGTGGCAGGGCCTACGAGCAGTACTTC
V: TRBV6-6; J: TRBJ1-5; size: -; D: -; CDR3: CASRYRVSNQPQHF; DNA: TGTGCCAGCCGCTATCGAGTTAGCAATCAGCCCCAGCATTTT
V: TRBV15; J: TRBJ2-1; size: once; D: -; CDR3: CATSRTRRQYNEQFF; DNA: TGTGCCACCAGCAGAACCCGCCGACAGTACAATGAGCAGTTCTTC
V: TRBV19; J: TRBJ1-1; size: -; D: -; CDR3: CASSGDTNTEAFF; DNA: TGTGCCAGTAGTGGGGACACGAACACTGAAGCTTTCTTT